The clone carrying this T cell receptor beta chain was observed a single time. This entry belongs to a study of cytomegalovirus exposure and HLA in healthy donors. The PCR made use of 60 Vbeta and 13 Jbeta primers. Profiling relied on immunoSEQ multiplex PCR, and the TCRdb table lists in-frame clones only, not all of them. The table lists 85,000 to 100,000 clones, about nine tenths of them singletons. The germline gives CDR1 GTSNPN, CDR2 SVGIG (reference sequence). This CDR3 is 13 amino acids long. Trimming left V 0 bases short and J 8 bases short, with 11 bases between. The chain employs TRBV30 and TRBJ1-3, with a tentative D call TRBD1 (5 bases). This sequence originates from a man between 18 and 29 years old in good health and CMV-seronegative. The sequencing sample was made of PBMCs. CDR3 in amino acids: CAWSVRRADTIYF. The DNA for the CDR3 is TGTGCCTGGAGTGTACGCAGGGCGGACACCATATATTTT.